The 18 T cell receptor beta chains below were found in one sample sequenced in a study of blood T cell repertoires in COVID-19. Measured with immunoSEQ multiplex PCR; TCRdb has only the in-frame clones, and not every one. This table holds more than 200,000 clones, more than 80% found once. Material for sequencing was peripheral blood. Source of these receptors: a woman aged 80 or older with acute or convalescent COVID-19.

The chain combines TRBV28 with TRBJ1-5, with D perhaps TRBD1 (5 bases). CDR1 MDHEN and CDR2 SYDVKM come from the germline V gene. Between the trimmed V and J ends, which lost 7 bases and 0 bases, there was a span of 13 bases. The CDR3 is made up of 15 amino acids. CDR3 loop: CASTLRGYSNQPQHF. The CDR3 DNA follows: TGTGCCAGCACCCTACGGGGGTATAGCAATCAGCCCCAGCATTTT.

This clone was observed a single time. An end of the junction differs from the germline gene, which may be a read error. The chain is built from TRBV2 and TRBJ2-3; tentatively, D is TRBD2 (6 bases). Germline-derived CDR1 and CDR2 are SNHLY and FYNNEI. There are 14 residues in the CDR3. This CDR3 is CASREGLSTDTQYF. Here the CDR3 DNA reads TGTGCCAGCAGGGAAGGACTAAGCACAGATACGCAGTATTTT.

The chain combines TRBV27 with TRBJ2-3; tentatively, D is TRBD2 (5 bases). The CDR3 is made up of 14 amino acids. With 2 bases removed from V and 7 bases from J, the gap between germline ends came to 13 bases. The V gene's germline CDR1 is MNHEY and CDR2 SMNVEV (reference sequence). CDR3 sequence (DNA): TGTGCCAGCAGTTTAGCGGGTCTGAGGAATACGCAGTATTTT. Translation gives CASSLAGLRNTQYF.

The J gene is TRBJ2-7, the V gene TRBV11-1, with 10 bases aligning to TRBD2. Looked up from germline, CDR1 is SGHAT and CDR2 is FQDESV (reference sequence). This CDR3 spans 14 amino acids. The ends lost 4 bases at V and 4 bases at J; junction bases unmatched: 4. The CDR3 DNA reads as TGTGCCAGCAGCTGGACTAGCGGTGAATACGAGCAGTACTTC. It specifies CASSWTSGEYEQYF.

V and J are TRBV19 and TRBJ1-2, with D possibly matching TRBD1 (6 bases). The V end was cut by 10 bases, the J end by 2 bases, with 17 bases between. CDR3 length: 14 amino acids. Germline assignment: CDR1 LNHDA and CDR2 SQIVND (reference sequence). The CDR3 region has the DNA TGTGCCATTCCCTACAGGGATTTAAACTATGGCTACACCTTC. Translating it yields CAIPYRDLNYGYTF.

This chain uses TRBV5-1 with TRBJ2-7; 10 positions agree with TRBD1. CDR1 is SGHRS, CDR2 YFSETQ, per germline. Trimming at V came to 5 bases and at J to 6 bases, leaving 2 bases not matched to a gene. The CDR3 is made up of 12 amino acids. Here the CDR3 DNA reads TGCGCCAGCAGTCGGGACAGGGGCGAGCAGTACTTC. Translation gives CASSRDRGEQYF.

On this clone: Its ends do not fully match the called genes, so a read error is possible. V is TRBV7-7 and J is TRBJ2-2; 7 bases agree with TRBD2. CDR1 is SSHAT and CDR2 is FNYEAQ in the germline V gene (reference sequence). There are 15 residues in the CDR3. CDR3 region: CASSSGGTTTGELFF. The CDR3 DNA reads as TGTGCTAGCAGCTCCGGGGGGACCACCACCGGGGAGCTGTTTTTT.

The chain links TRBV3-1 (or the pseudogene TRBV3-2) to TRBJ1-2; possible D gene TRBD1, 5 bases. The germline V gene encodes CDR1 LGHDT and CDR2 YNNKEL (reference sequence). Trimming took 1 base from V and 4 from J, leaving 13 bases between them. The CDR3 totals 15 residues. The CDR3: CASSQVQGNLYGYTF. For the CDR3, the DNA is TGTGCCAGCAGCCAAGTTCAGGGCAATCTCTATGGCTACACCTTC.

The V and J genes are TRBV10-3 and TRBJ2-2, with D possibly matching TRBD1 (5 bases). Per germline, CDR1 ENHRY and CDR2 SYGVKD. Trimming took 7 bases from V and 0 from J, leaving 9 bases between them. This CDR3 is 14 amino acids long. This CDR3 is CAIIQAPNTGELFF. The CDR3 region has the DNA TGTGCCATCATACAGGCCCCGAACACCGGGGAGCTGTTTTTT.

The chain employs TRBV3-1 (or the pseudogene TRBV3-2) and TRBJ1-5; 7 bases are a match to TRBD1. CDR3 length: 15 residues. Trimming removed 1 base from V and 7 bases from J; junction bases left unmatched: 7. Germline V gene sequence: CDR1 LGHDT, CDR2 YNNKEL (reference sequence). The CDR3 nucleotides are TGTGCCAGCAGCCAAGCGAGGGGGCGTGAGCAGCCCCAGCATTTT. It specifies CASSQARGREQPQHF.

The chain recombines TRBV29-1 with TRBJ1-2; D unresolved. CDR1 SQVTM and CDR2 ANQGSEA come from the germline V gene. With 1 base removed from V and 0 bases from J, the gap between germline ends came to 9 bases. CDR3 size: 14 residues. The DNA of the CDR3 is TGCAGCGTTGAAGGTTCCCACACTAACTATGGCTACACCTTC. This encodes CSVEGSHTNYGYTF.

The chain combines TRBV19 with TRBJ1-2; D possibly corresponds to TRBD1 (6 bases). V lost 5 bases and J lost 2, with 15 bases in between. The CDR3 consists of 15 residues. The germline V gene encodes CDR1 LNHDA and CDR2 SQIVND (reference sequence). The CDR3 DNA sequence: TGTGCCAGTAGTGTCACCCTCGGACAGAACTATGGCTACACCTTC. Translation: CASSVTLGQNYGYTF.

CDR3 region: CASSPESSTDTQYF. Written as DNA, the CDR3 is TGCGCCAGCAGCCCAGAATCCAGCACAGATACGCAGTATTTT. The chain carries TRBV5-1 and TRBJ2-3; D ambiguous. Germline V gene lookup returns CDR1 SGHRS and CDR2 YFSETQ. This CDR3 has 14 amino acids. V lost 4 bases to trimming and J lost 0 bases, with 9 bases between them.

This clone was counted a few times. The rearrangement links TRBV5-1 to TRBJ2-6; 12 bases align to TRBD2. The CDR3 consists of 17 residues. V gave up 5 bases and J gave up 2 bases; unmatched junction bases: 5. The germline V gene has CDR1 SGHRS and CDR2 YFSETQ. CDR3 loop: CASSSTSGSAGANVLTF. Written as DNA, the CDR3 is TGCGCCAGCAGTTCGACTAGCGGGAGTGCTGGGGCCAACGTCCTGACTTTC.

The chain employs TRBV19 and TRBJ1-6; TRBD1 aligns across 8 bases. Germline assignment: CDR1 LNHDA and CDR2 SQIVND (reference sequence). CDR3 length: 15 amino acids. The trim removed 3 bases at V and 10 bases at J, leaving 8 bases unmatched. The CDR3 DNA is TGTGCCAGTAGTATGGTGACAGGGGCGGGATCACCCCTCCACTTT. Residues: CASSMVTGAGSPLHF.

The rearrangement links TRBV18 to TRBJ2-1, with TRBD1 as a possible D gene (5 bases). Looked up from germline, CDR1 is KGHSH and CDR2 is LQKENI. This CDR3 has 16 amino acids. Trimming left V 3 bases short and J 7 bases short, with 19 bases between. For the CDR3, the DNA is TGTGCCAGCTCACCTCTTCGTGGGGCTGGAACGAATGAGCAGTTCTTC. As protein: CASSPLRGAGTNEQFF.

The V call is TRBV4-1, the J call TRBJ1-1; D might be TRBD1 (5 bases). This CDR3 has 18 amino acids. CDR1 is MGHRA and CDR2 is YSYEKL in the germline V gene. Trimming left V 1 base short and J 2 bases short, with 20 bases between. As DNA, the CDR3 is TGCGCCAGCAGCCAAGCCGGCGACAGATTACTTTCTAACACTGAAGCTTTCTTT. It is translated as CASSQAGDRLLSNTEAFF.

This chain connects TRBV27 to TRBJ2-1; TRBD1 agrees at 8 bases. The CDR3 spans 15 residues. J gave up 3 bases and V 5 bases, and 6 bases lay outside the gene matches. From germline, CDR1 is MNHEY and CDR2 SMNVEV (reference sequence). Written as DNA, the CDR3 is TGTGCCAGCAGTCCCTTAGGACAGGGCTACAATGAGCAGTTCTTC. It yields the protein CASSPLGQGYNEQFF.